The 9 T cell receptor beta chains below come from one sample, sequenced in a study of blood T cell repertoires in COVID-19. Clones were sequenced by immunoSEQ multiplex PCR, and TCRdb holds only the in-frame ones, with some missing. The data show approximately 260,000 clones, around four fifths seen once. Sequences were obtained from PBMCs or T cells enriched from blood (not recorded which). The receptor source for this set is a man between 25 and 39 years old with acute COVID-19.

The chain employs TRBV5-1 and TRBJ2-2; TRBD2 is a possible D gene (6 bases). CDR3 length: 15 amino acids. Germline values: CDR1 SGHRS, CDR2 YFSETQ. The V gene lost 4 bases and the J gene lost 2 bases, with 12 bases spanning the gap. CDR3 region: CASSRGRSNTGELFF. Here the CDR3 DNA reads TGCGCCAGCAGCCGGGGGAGGAGTAACACCGGGGAGCTGTTTTTT.

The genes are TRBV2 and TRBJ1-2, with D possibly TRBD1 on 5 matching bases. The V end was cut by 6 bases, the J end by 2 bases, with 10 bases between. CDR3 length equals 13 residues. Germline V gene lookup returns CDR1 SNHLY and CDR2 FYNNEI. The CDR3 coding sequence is TGTGCCAGCAGGAGGAGGGGAAACTATGGCTACACCTTC. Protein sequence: CASRRRGNYGYTF.

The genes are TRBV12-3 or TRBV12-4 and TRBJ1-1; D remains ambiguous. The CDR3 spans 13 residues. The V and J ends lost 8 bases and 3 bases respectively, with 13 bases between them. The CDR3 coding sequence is TGTGCCAGCCGGAGGTCATGGGACACTGAAGCTTTCTTT. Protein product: CASRRSWDTEAFF.

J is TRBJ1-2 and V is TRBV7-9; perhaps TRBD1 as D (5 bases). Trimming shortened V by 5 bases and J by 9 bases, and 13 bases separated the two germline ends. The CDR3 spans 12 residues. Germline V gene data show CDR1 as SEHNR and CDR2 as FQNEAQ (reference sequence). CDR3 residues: CASSTQGVRYTF. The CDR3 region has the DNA TGTGCCAGCAGCACGCAAGGGGTCCGCTACACCTTC.

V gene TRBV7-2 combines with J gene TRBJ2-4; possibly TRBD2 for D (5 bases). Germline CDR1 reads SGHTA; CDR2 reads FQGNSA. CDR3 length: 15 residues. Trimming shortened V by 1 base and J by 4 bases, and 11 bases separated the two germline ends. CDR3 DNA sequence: TGTGCCAGCAGCTTAGGCCCCCAGCGGAAAAACATTCAGTACTTC. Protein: CASSLGPQRKNIQYF.

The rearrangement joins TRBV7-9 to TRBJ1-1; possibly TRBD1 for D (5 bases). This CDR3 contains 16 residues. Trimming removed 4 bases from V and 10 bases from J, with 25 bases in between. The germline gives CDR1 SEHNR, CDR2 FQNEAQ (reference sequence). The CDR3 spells CASSSTGTPSNIPAFF. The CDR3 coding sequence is TGTGCCAGCAGCTCAACCGGGACTCCCTCGAACATCCCAGCTTTCTTT.

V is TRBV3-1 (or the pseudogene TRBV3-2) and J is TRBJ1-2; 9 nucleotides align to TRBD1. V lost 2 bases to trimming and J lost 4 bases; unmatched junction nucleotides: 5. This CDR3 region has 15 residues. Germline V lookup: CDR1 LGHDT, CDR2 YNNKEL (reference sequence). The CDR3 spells CASSQTGGGGYGYTF. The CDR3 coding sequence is TGTGCCAGCAGCCAAACAGGGGGCGGTGGCTATGGCTACACCTTC.

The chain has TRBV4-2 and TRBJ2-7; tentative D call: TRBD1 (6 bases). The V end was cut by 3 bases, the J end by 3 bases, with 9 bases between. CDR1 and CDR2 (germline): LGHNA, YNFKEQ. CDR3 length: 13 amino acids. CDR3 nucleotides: TGTGCCAGCAGCCAGGAGGACAGCTACGAGCAGTACGTC. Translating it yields CASSQEDSYEQYV.

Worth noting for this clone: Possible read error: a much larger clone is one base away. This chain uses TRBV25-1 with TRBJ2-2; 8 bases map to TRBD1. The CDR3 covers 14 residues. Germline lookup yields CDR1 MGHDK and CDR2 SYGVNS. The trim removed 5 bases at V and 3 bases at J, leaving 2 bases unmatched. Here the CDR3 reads CASSPGGDTGELFF. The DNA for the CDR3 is TGTGCCAGCAGTCCAGGGGGCGACACCGGGGAGCTGTTTTTT.